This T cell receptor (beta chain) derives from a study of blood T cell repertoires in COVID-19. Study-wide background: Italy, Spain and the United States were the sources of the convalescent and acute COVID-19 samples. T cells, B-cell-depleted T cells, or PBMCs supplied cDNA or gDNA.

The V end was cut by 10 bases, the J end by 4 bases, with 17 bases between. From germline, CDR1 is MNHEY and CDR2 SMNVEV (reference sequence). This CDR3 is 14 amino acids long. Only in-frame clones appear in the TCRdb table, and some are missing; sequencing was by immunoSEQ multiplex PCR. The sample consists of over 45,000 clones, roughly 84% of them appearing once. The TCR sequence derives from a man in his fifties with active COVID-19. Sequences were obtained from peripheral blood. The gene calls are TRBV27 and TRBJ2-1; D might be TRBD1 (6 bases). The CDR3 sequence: CATGAGVRYNEQFF. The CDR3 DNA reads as TGTGCCACAGGGGCAGGGGTGAGATACAATGAGCAGTTCTTC.